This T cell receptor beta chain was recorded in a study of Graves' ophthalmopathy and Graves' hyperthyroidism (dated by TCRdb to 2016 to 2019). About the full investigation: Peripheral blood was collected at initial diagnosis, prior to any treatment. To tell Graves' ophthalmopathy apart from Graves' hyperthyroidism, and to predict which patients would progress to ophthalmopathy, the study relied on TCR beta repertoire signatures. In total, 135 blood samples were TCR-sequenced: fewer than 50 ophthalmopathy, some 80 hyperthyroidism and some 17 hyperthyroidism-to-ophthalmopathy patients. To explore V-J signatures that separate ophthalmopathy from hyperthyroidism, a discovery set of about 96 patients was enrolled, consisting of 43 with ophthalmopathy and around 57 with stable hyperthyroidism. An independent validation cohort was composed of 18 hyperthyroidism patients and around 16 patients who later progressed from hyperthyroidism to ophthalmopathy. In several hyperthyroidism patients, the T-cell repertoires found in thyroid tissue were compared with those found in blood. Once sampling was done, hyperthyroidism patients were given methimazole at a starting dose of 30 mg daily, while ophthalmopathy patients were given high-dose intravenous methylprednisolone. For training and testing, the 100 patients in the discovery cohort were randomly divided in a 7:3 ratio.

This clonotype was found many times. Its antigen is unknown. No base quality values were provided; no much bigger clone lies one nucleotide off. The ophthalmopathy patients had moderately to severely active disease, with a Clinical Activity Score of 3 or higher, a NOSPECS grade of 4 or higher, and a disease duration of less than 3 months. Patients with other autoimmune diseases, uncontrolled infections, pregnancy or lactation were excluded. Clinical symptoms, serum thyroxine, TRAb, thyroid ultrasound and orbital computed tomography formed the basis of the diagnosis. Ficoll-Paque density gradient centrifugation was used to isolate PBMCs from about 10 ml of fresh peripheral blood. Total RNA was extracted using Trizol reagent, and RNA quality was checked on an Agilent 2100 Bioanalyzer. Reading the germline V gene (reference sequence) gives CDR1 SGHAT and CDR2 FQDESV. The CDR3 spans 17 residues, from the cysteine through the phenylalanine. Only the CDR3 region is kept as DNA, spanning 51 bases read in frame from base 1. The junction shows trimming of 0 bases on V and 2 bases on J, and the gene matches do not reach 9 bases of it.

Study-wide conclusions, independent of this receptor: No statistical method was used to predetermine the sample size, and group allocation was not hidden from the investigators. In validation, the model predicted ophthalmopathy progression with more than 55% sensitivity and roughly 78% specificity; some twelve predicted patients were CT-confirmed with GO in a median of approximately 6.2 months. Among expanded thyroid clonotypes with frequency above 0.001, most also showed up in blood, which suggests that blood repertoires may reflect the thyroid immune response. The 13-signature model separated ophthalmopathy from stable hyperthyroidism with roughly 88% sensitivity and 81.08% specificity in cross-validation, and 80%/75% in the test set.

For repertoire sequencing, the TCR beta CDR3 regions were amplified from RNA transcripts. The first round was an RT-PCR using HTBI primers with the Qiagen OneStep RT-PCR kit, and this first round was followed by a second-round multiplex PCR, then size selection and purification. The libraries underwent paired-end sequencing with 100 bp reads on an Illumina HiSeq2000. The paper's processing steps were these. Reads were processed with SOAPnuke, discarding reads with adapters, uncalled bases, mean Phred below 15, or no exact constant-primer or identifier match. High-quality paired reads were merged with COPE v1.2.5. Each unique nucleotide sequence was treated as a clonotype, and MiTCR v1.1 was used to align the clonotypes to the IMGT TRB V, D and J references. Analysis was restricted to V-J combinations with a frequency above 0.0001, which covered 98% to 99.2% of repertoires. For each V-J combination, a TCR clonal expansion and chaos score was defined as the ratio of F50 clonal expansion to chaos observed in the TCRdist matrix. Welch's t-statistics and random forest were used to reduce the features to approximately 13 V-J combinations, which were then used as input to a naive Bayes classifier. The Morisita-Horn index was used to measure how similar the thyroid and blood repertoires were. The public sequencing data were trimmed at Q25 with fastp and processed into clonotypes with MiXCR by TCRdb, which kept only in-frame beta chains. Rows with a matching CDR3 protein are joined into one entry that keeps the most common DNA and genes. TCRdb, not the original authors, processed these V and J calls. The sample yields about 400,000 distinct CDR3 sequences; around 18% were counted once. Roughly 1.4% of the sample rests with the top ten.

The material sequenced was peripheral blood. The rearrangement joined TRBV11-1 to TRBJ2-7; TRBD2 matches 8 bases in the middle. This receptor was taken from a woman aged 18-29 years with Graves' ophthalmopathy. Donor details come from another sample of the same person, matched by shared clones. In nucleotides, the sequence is TGTGCCAGCAGCTTAGCTGGATCCGGGAGGGCCCCCTACGAGCAGTACTTC. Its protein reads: CASSLAGSGRAPYEQYF.